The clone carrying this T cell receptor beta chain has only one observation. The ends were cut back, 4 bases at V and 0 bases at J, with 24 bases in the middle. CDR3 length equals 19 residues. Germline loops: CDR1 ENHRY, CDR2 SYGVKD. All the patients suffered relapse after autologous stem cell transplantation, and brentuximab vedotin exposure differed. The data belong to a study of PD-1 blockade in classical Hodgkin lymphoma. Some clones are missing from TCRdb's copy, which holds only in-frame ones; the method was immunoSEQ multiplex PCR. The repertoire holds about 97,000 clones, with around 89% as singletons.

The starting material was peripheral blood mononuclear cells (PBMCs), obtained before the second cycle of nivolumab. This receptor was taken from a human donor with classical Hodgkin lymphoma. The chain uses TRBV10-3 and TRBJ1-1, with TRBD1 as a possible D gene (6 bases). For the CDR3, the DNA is TGTGCCATCAGTGTGGTACAGGGAGAAACTTTAGGGGTGAACACTGAAGCTTTCTTT. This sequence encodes CAISVVQGETLGVNTEAFF.